These T cell receptor beta chains were read from a single sample in a study of identifying expanded T cells in peripheral blood. Here immunoSEQ multiplex PCR was the method, and the copy in TCRdb shows in-frame clones only, minus some. The sample records more than 90,000 clones, approximately 88% being singletons. The material sequenced was blood. The receptor source for this set is a person aged 18 to 75 in good health. The conserved cysteine and the conserved F or W are not part of the CDR3 here.

v_call cdr3_length cdr3_aa
TRBV5-4 13 ASSQAMGEVFRYT
TRBV6-6 11 ASIGRLNTEAF
TRBV10-1 15 ASSELAQPPNTGELF
TRBV6-6 13 ASSYRTGRDYGYT
TRBV15 16 ATSRDFRQTGGAGELF
TRBV5-1 14 ASSLMPGQGTHEQY
TRBV11-2 13 ASSWLAGRGNEQF
TRBV29-1 12 SVDVVSSGNTIY
TRBV10-3 13 AISESRTSGREQF
TRBV7-2 11 ASSLEPDHGYT
TRBV27 15 ASSLIGLAGTTGELF
TRBV20-1 9 SARSYAEAF
TRBV5-6 12 ASSLTSPAYEQY
TRBV4-1 15 ASSQDSATGSTQPQH
TRBV2 12 ASRKQGDVGELF
TRBV11-3 17 ASSFGPHRGRTNTGELF
TRBV27 11 ASISRGRTEAF
TRBV6-6 11 ASRGRGNEKLF
TRBV7-2 11 ASSPWTGGQAF
TRBV19 12 ASSPLPGNFGYT
TRBV7-2 11 ASSLAGRYEQY
TRBV13 14 ASSLRGGLEKDTQY
TRBV4-1 16 ASTGIRQGARLNTEAF
TRBV5-1 10 ASSSDGNTIY
TRBV28 13 ASSATQLVPDTQY
TRBV2 13 ASRKDRGGTGELF
TRBV6-5 12 ASSSRGSGSPLH
TRBV30 12 AWSVGTAGNTIY
TRBV5-1 14 ASRGLPGSSYNEQF
TRBV9 16 ASSPGHIGMGDNSALH
TRBV5-1 12 ASSPRQGEYEQY
TRBV21-1 13 ASSKMSHEGTEAF
TRBV5-5 10 ASSLQGVDAF
TRBV13 12 ASTPGGAQETQY
TRBV6-6 13 ASSYTAGSTDTQY
TRBV12-5 15 ASGSRGVRSDNQPQH
TRBV7-2 13 ASSLAGTHQETQY
TRBV28 10 ASAERDTEAF
TRBV4-2 13 ASSQDWGTAGELF
TRBV13 14 ASSFRLAGEEDTQY
TRBV11-3 13 ASTGTTFFTYEQY
TRBV27 14 ASSPRDRGGNSPLH
TRBV27 15 ASSRLTRQGLNSPLH
TRBV5-4 14 ASSQDQDYYNSPLH
TRBV19 13 ASSTPSGEIDTQY
TRBV11-2 11 ASSLVGGYEQY
TRBV6-6 9 ASRTNSPLH
TRBV28 11 ASSLSPLDTIY
TRBV30 14 AWSAPRYPSGNTIY
TRBV15 12 ATSSGGGWETQY
TRBV25-1 13 ASSDRGSYNSPLH
TRBV5-4 14 ASSLAGGLGIYGYT
TRBV6-5 13 ASSYPDGPNYGYT
TRBV18 12 ASSPGTGLAEQY
TRBV19 12 ASSMTASVYGYT